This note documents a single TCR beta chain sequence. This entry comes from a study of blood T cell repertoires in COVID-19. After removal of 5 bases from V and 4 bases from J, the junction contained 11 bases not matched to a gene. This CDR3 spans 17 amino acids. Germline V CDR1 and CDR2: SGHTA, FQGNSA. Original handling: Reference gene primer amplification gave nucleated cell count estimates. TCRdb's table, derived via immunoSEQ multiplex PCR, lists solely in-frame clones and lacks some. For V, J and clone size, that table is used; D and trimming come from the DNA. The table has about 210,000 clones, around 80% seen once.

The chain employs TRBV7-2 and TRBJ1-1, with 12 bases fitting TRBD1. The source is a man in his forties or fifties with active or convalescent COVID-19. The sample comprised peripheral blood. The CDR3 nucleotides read TGTGCCAGCAGCCTAAGATGGGACAGGGGGCCAGGCACTGAAGCTTTCTTT. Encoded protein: CASSLRWDRGPGTEAFF.